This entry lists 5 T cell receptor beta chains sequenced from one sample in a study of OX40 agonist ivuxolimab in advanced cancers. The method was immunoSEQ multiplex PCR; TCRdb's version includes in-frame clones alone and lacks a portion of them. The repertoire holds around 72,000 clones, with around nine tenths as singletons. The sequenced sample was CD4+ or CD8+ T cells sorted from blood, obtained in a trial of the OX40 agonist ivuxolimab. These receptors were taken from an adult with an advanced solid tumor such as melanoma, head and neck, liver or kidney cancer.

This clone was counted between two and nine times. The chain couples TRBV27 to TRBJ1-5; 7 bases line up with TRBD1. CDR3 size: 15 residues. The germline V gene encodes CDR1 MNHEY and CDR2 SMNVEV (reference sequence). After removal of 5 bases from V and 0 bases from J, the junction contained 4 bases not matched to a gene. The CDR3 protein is CASSPDRVSNQPQHF. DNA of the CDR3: TGTGCCAGCAGTCCTGACAGGGTTAGCAATCAGCCCCAGCATTTT.

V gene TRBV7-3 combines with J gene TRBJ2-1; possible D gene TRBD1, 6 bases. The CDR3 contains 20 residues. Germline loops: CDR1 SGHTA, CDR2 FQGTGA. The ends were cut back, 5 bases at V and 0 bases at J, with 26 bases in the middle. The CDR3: CASSTPKDRSQGSSYNEQFF. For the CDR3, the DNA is TGTGCCAGCAGCACCCCTAAAGACCGCAGCCAGGGGAGCTCCTACAATGAGCAGTTCTTC. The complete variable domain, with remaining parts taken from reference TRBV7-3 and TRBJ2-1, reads GAGVSQTPSNKVTEKGKYVELRCDPISGHTALYWYRQSLGQGPEFLIYFQGTGAADDSGLPNDRFFAVRPEGSVSTLKIQRTERGDSAVYLCASSTPKDRSQGSSYNEQFFGPGTRLTVL.

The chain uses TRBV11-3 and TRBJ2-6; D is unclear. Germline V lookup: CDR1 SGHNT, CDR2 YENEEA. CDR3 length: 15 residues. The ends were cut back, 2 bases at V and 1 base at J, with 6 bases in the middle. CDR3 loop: CASSLSESGANVLTF. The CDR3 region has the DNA TGTGCCAGCAGCTTATCGGAATCTGGGGCCAACGTCCTGACTTTC.

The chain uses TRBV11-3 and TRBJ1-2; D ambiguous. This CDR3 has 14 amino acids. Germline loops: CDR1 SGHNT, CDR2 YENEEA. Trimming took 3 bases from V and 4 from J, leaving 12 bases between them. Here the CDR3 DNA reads TGTGCCAGCAGCTTCTCCGGCAGCGTCTATGGCTACACCTTC. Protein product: CASSFSGSVYGYTF.

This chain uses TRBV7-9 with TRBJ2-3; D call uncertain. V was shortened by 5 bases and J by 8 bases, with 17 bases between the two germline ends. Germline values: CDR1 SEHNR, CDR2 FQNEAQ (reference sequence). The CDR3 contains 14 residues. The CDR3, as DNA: TGTGCCAGCAGCCGCAGTCCAGCCCATGTTACGCAGTATTTT. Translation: CASSRSPAHVTQYF.